The 21 T cell receptor beta chains presented below share a single source sample, sequenced in a study of human T cells and chemical hapten exposure. TCRdb re-called the RACE reads with MiXCR, one entry per CDR3 protein. The data contain 75,000 to 90,000 distinct CDR3 sequences, about 10% of them seen just once; the ten biggest clones take up approximately 5%. Time point indicated: patch test 2, 6 weeks after DPC sensitization. The treatment denotes: therapeutic diphenylcyclopropenone sensitization with weekly scalp DPC. Sequencing was performed on whole blood, taken in connection with sensitization to the hapten diphenylcyclopropenone (DPC). These receptors all stem from a woman aged 45 to 65 with alopecia areata. Some clones in this sample may be carry-over from other donors' samples.

The sample holds a few counts of this clonotype. The J gene is TRBJ2-5, the V gene TRBV28, with TRBD1 matching over 7 bases. Germline V CDR1 and CDR2: MDHEN, SYDVKM. There are 13 residues in the CDR3. V shed 4 bases and J 12 bases; nucleotides not matched to a gene: 11. CDR3 amino acids: CASSSSPRQGEYF. The CDR3, as DNA: TGTGCCAGCAGTTCTTCCCCAAGACAGGGCGAGTACTTC.

The DNA for the CDR3 is TGCAGTGCGCGACTAGCGGGAGCTCGCGAGCAGTACTTC. Encoded protein: CSARLAGAREQYF. V usage is TRBV20-1 and J usage is TRBJ2-7, with 12 bases that match TRBD2. The CDR3 extends over 13 amino acids. Germline V lookup: CDR1 DFQATT, CDR2 SNEGSKA (reference sequence). Trimming removed 6 bases from V and 6 bases from J; junction bases left unmatched: 6.

This clonotype was detected a few times. The rearrangement joins TRBV9 to TRBJ2-7; no definite D call. The CDR3 contains 15 residues. Trimming left V 4 bases short and J 0 bases short, with 14 bases between. Looked up from germline, CDR1 is SGDLS and CDR2 is YYNGEE. The CDR3 spells CASSPSLLSSYEQYF. CDR3 in DNA: TGTGCCAGCAGCCCTTCATTATTAAGCTCCTACGAGCAGTACTTC. The whole variable domain, filled in from reference TRBV9 and TRBJ2-7, reads DSGVTQTPKHLITATGQRVTLRCSPRSGDLSVYWYQQSLDQGLQFLIQYYNGEERAKGNILERFSAQQFPDLHSELNLSSLELGDSALYFCASSPSLLSSYEQYFGPGTRLTVT.

This clonotype was seen a few times. V usage is TRBV6-2 or TRBV6-3 and J usage is TRBJ1-1; 9 bases match TRBD1. The trim removed 2 bases at V and 1 base at J, leaving 17 bases unmatched. The CDR3 spans 20 residues. Per the germline V gene, CDR1 is MNHEY and CDR2 is SVGEGT. The CDR3 DNA follows: TGTGCCAGCAGTTACCGACAGGGGGTCGCTGTATTGGTGTCGAACACTGAAGCTTTCTTT. This codes for CASSYRQGVAVLVSNTEAFF.

The rearrangement joins TRBV9 to TRBJ2-7; no clear D. CDR1 is SGDLS and CDR2 is YYNGEE in the germline V gene. The CDR3 extends over 14 amino acids. Trimming took 7 bases from V and 3 from J, leaving 17 bases between them. The CDR3: CASAKEPTFYEQYF. As DNA, the CDR3 is TGTGCCAGCGCCAAAGAGCCTACTTTCTACGAGCAGTACTTC.

In this sample, this clonotype turned up many times. This sequence joins TRBV20-1 and TRBJ2-2; 10 nucleotides agree with TRBD2. This CDR3 has 15 residues. V shed 2 bases and J 2 bases; nucleotides not matched to a gene: 2. CDR1 is DFQATT and CDR2 is SNEGSKA in the germline V gene (reference sequence). The CDR3 nucleotides are TGCAGTGCTAGACCTAGCGGGAGTAACACCGGGGAGCTGTTTTTT. Translation gives CSARPSGSNTGELFF.

About this clonotype: Being one base from a much bigger clone, this may be a read error. This chain uses TRBV12-3 or TRBV12-4 with TRBJ1-6, with 7 bases identical to TRBD1. The CDR3 sequence is 15 residues long. CDR3 protein: CASSRRDSKNSPIHF. CDR3 coding DNA: TGTGCCAGCAGTCGCCGGGACAGTAAAAATTCACCCATCCACTTT.

This clonotype came up a few times. The J gene is TRBJ2-2, the V gene TRBV10-3, with 7 positions matching TRBD1. The CDR3 loop spans 15 amino acids. J was trimmed by 4 bases and V by 3 bases; bases with no gene match: 5. Germline loops: CDR1 ENHRY, CDR2 SYGVKD. The CDR3: CAISETGVGTGELFF. CDR3 nucleotides: TGTGCCATCAGTGAAACAGGGGTCGGCACCGGGGAGCTGTTTTTT.

This clonotype has just a few counts. The genes are TRBV4-3 and TRBJ1-4; tentative D call: TRBD1 (6 bases). The germline V gene has CDR1 LGHNA and CDR2 YSLEER. V dropped 2 bases and J dropped 7 bases, with 17 bases sitting between them. There are 16 residues in the CDR3. The CDR3, as DNA: TGCGCCAGCAGCCAATTGTACAGGGATTCAGGTGAAAAACTGTTTTTT. Its protein product is CASSQLYRDSGEKLFF.

This clonotype was picked up many times. This CDR3 is CASSVAQGGANVLTF. The CDR3 DNA reads TGTGCCAGCAGCGTAGCCCAGGGAGGGGCCAACGTCCTGACTTTC. V usage is TRBV9 and J usage is TRBJ2-6; possible D gene TRBD1, 5 bases. Germline V lookup: CDR1 SGDLS, CDR2 YYNGEE. This CDR3 is built from 15 residues. V was clipped by 0 bases and J by 4 bases, with 8 bases between them.

The V gene is TRBV6-1, the J gene TRBJ1-6; D remains unclear. V lost 7 bases and J lost 9, with 13 bases in between. This CDR3 has 13 amino acids. The V gene's germline CDR1 is MNHNS and CDR2 SASEGT. CDR3 sequence: CASNEGFGSPLHF. CDR3 nucleotides: TGTGCCAGCAATGAGGGATTCGGTTCACCCCTCCACTTT.

This rearrangement joins TRBV4-2 to TRBJ1-1; D unresolved. V was trimmed by 0 bases and J by 4 bases, leaving 9 bases between them. The CDR3 extends over 14 amino acids. Germline values: CDR1 LGHNA, CDR2 YNFKEQ. CDR3 in amino acids: CASSQDSVGTEAFF. The DNA of the CDR3 is TGTGCCAGCAGCCAAGATTCGGTGGGCACTGAAGCTTTCTTT.

This clonotype was recorded at least ten times. The J gene is TRBJ2-5, the V gene TRBV5-1; the D gene could be TRBD1 or TRBD2 (6 bases each). CDR3 length equals 17 residues. V was pared by 1 base and J by 4 bases, with 20 bases between. In germline, CDR1 is SGHRS, CDR2 YFSETQ. CDR3 protein: CASSLLVGGSGRETQYF. The CDR3 DNA reads as TGCGCCAGCAGCTTGCTCGTAGGGGGGAGTGGACGAGAGACCCAGTACTTC.

There are many counts of this clonotype. The J gene is TRBJ2-5, the V gene TRBV28; tentatively, D is TRBD2 (5 bases). Trimming shortened V by 6 bases and J by 7 bases, and 15 bases separated the two germline ends. Germline assignment: CDR1 MDHEN and CDR2 SYDVKM. CDR3 size: 13 residues. CDR3 amino acids: CASSRFQEGTQYF. In nucleotides, the CDR3 is TGTGCCAGCAGCCGCTTTCAAGAGGGGACCCAGTACTTC.

This clonotype has only a few counts. The chain uses TRBV7-8 and TRBJ2-3; 12 positions match TRBD2. V dropped 3 bases and J dropped 6; count of bases not matched to a gene: 4. The V gene's germline CDR1 is SGHVS and CDR2 FQNEAQ. This CDR3 is 15 amino acids long. CDR3 sequence reads: CASSLTSGSRDTQYF. The CDR3 DNA sequence: TGTGCCAGCAGCTTGACTAGCGGGAGTCGGGATACGCAGTATTTT.

This clonotype was seen a handful of times. The chain is built from TRBV28 and TRBJ2-5; 11 nucleotides line up with TRBD2. Germline V gene sequence: CDR1 MDHEN, CDR2 SYDVKM. The length of the CDR3 is 16 residues. V gave up 8 bases and J gave up 1 base; unmatched junction bases: 9. CDR3 DNA: TGTGCCAGCGGCTTCGGGACTAGCGGTATCCAAGAGACCCAGTACTTC. Amino acid sequence: CASGFGTSGIQETQYF.

V gene TRBV21-1 combines with J gene TRBJ1-2; the table assigns TRBD1, which was not confirmed against the DNA. TRBV21-1 is a pseudogene. The CDR3 is 14 amino acids. CDR3 sequence reads: CASTSTGGLCGYTF. The CDR3 DNA reads TGTGCCAGCACCTCGACAGGGGGCCTGTGCGGCTACACCTTC.

This clonotype showed up many times. V gene TRBV3-1 combines with J gene TRBJ2-7; TRBD1 agrees at 10 bases. The CDR3 length is 13 residues. V dropped 5 bases and J dropped 4; count of bases not matched to a gene: 2. Germline V gene sequence: CDR1 LGHDT, CDR2 YNNKEL (reference sequence). The CDR3 reads CASSTDRGYEQYF. CDR3 sequence (DNA): TGTGCCAGCAGCACGGACAGGGGGTACGAGCAGTACTTC.

The chain is built from TRBV28 and TRBJ2-7; no reliable D call. The CDR3 covers 12 residues. V dropped 6 bases and J dropped 2 bases, with 8 bases sitting between them. Germline V gene lookup returns CDR1 MDHEN and CDR2 SYDVKM. The CDR3 region is CASSRVTYEQYF. In DNA, the CDR3 is TGTGCCAGCAGCCGTGTTACCTACGAGCAGTACTTC.

The chain joins TRBV5-4 to TRBJ2-3; 7 nucleotides agree with TRBD2. After removal of 2 bases from V and 2 bases from J, the junction contained 5 bases not matched to a gene. Germline-derived CDR1 and CDR2 are SGHNT and YYREEE (reference sequence). CDR3 length: 15 amino acids. CDR3 in DNA: TGTGCCAGCAGCTTTCCGGGAGGTAACACAGATACGCAGTATTTT. This encodes CASSFPGGNTDTQYF.

V is TRBV20-1 and J is TRBJ1-1; D unresolved. The length of the CDR3 is 14 residues. The V end lost 0 bases, the J end lost 4 bases, and 12 bases lay between the germline ends. CDR1 and CDR2 (germline): DFQATT, SNEGSKA (reference sequence). The CDR3 reads CSARDEGFGTEAFF. The CDR3, as DNA: TGCAGTGCTAGAGACGAGGGCTTCGGCACTGAAGCTTTCTTT.